These 15 T cell receptor beta chains were sequenced from one sample in a study of T-cell memory formation after mild COVID-19. TCRdb itself ran the 5' RACE reads through MiXCR, one entry per CDR3 protein. Here the sample spans approximately 440,000 distinct CDR3 sequences, over 15% being singletons. Specimen: PBMCs or a T cell subset sorted from them (not recorded which). The receptors come from an adult woman who had mild COVID-19 (a few samples of this study predate the infection). Cell type and time point are not known.

This clonotype was picked up a small number of times. The chain links TRBV5-1 to TRBJ2-7; 9 nucleotides line up with TRBD1. This CDR3 has 15 residues. Germline CDR1 and CDR2: SGHRS and YFSETQ. J lost 9 bases, V lost 3 bases, and 13 bases had no gene match. CDR3 sequence reads: CASSSPGQGKSLQYF. In DNA, the CDR3 is TGCGCCAGCAGCTCGCCGGGACAGGGAAAAAGCTTGCAGTACTTC.

This clonotype was observed a few times. This sequence joins TRBV5-1 and TRBJ1-2; TRBD1 matches at 11 bases. CDR3 size: 15 residues. CDR1 and CDR2 (germline): SGHRS, YFSETQ. After removal of 3 bases from V and 1 base from J, the junction contained 2 bases not matched to a gene. The CDR3 bases are TGCGCCAGCAGCTCCGGGACAGGGGGTAACTATGGCTACACCTTC. Its protein product is CASSSGTGGNYGYTF.

The chain links TRBV5-4 to TRBJ1-6; D remains ambiguous. The CDR3 is 13 amino acids. Germline-derived CDR1 and CDR2 are SGHNT and YYREEE (reference sequence). V lost 2 bases to trimming and J lost 8 bases, with 8 bases between them. DNA of the CDR3: TGTGCCAGCAGCTTCTACGAGGATTCACCCCTCCACTTT. This gives the protein CASSFYEDSPLHF. The full variable domain, rest sourced from reference TRBV5-4 and TRBJ1-6, is ETGVTQSPTHLIKTRGQQVTLRCSSQSGHNTVSWYQQALGQGPQFIFQYYREEENGRGNFPPRFSGLQFPNYSSELNVNALELDDSALYLCASSFYEDSPLHFGNGTRLTVT.

This clonotype was counted only a few times. The chain has TRBV29-1 and TRBJ2-7, with 11 bases aligning to TRBD1. The CDR3 contains 14 residues. Germline loops: CDR1 SQVTM, CDR2 ANQGSEA. The J segment lost 3 bases and the V segment lost 3 bases, leaving 4 bases of the junction unmatched. The CDR3 here is CSVDTGTGGYEQYF. The CDR3 DNA reads TGCAGCGTTGATACTGGGACAGGGGGCTACGAGCAGTACTTC.

The chain links TRBV5-5 to TRBJ1-2, with TRBD1 matching 8 bases. V shed 0 bases, J shed 4 bases, and the junction held 5 bases outside the gene matches. This CDR3 is 15 amino acids long. Looked up from germline, CDR1 is SGHKS and CDR2 is YYEKEE (reference sequence). The CDR3 bases are TGTGCCAGCAGCTTGGAACAGGGGGTTACCTATGGCTACACCTTC. Its translation is CASSLEQGVTYGYTF. Combining the CDR3 with reference TRBV5-5 and TRBJ1-2 gives the whole variable domain DAGVTQSPTHLIKTRGQQVTLRCSPISGHKSVSWYQQVLGQGPQFIFQYYEKEERGRGNFPDRFSARQFPNYSSELNVNALLLGDSALYLCASSLEQGVTYGYTFGSGTRLTVV.

Ten or more counts support this clonotype. This chain uses TRBV4-1 with TRBJ2-2; D is unclear. This CDR3 is 12 amino acids long. Looked up from germline, CDR1 is MGHRA and CDR2 is YSYEKL. V was pared by 4 bases and J by 6 bases, with 6 bases between. In DNA, the CDR3 is TGCGCCAGCAGCCTTCCGGCCGGGGAGCTGTTTTTT. As protein: CASSLPAGELFF.

This chain connects TRBV14 to TRBJ2-1, with 9 bases fitting TRBD2. CDR1 SGHDN and CDR2 FVKESK come from the germline V gene. This CDR3 is built from 16 residues. The junction had 10 bases not matched to a gene; V was cut back by 2 bases and J by 8 bases. The CDR3 loop reads CASSQLAGASIDEQFF. In DNA, the CDR3 is TGTGCCAGCAGCCAATTAGCGGGAGCCTCTATTGATGAGCAGTTCTTC.

The rearrangement joins TRBV5-1 to TRBJ1-6; D is unresolved. V was trimmed by 3 bases and J by 6 bases, leaving 16 bases between them. Germline assignment: CDR1 SGHRS and CDR2 YFSETQ. The CDR3 has 16 residues. CDR3: CASSSDLGRINSPLHF. The CDR3, as DNA: TGCGCCAGCAGCTCGGACCTCGGACGGATTAATTCACCCCTCCACTTT.

The chain employs TRBV24-1 and TRBJ1-2, with unresolved D. Germline V gene sequence: CDR1 KGHDR, CDR2 SFDVKD. Deletions cut 4 bases from V and 7 bases from J, with 15 bases between. The CDR3 has 14 residues. The DNA for the CDR3 is TGTGCCACCAGTGACCAGACCCTGGAGCGTGGCTACACCTTC. It specifies CATSDQTLERGYTF.

The sample holds a few counts of this clonotype. This chain joins TRBV24-1 and TRBJ1-4; no clear D gene. CDR3 length equals 13 residues. In germline, CDR1 is KGHDR, CDR2 SFDVKD. V lost 9 bases and J lost 5, with 12 bases in between. This CDR3 is CATQRDRNEKLFF. The CDR3 DNA reads as TGTGCCACCCAAAGGGATCGGAATGAAAAACTGTTTTTT.

The chain combines TRBV24-1 with TRBJ2-1, with 12 bases that match TRBD2. Germline CDR1 KGHDR, CDR2 SFDVKD. CDR3 length equals 18 residues. The trim removed 4 bases at V and 6 bases at J, leaving 12 bases unmatched. In DNA, the CDR3 is TGTGCCACCAGTGAGTCCCTAGCGGGAGGGCCCGTTGTCAATGAGCAGTTCTTC. Translation gives CATSESLAGGPVVNEQFF.

The table lists this clonotype with a few counts. This chain links TRBV20-1 with TRBJ2-5; D is tentatively TRBD1 or TRBD2 (6 bases each). V was trimmed by 3 bases and J by 5 bases, leaving 19 bases between them. Germline V gives CDR1 DFQATT, CDR2 SNEGSKA (reference sequence). This CDR3 comprises 15 residues. The CDR3 sequence is CSASGPRGVSETQYF. CDR3 bases: TGCAGTGCTAGTGGCCCTAGGGGGGTTTCGGAGACCCAGTACTTC.

J is TRBJ2-3 and V is TRBV24-1, with 10 bases matching TRBD1. There are 19 residues in the CDR3. J gave up 0 bases and V 5 bases, and 13 bases lay outside the gene matches. Per germline, CDR1 KGHDR and CDR2 SFDVKD. The CDR3 loop reads CATSVHRQGAGASTDTQYF. The CDR3 nucleotides read TGTGCCACCAGTGTCCACCGACAGGGGGCCGGGGCCAGCACAGATACGCAGTATTTT.

The chain recombines TRBV24-1 with TRBJ1-3; no clear D gene. The CDR3 sequence is 14 residues long. Per the germline V gene, CDR1 is KGHDR and CDR2 is SFDVKD. The ends were cut back, 5 bases at V and 0 bases at J, with 7 bases in the middle. CDR3 amino acids: CATSAAGSGNTIYF. The DNA of the CDR3 is TGTGCCACCAGTGCGGCGGGCTCTGGAAACACCATATATTTT.

This clonotype has only a few counts. The CDR3 region has the DNA TGTGCCAGCAGCCAAGACCAGGGACAGTTACTAGACTATGGCTACACCTTC. This codes for CASSQDQGQLLDYGYTF. The genes are TRBV4-2 and TRBJ1-2, with 7 nucleotides matching TRBD1. Germline values: CDR1 LGHNA, CDR2 YNFKEQ. The CDR3 is 17 amino acids. V was pared by 0 bases and J by 3 bases, with 10 bases of the junction left unmatched.